A single sample gave rise to the 18 T cell receptor beta chains below, sequenced in a study of PD-L1 blockade in urothelial cancer (dated by TCRdb to about 2017). Libraries were prepared through the immunoSEQ multiplex PCR assay. What TCRdb holds here is the immuneACCESS table cut down to in-frame rearrangements. Part of the clones is not present; checked against another copy, under half of the missing clones reflect an unresolved V gene, and the others are unexplained. For this sample the table gives about 110,000 clones, of which around 85% were detected only once. The top ten clones comprise 2.4% of the sample. This sample comprised PBMCs, obtained around atezolizumab (anti-PD-L1) treatment. Receptors were obtained from a middle-aged man with urothelial cancer.

This sequence joins TRBV11-2 and TRBJ2-1, with 7 bases that match TRBD1. The germline V gene encodes CDR1 SGHAT and CDR2 FQNNGV. The CDR3 covers 13 residues. The V gene end was trimmed by 5 bases and the J gene end by 6 bases; junction bases not matched to a gene: 4. The CDR3 DNA sequence: TGTGCCAGCAGCCTTGGACAGGCCAATGAGCAGTTCTTC. This gives the protein CASSLGQANEQFF.

The rearrangement uses TRBV5-1 and TRBJ1-1, with TRBD1 identical over 7 bases. The germline gives CDR1 SGHRS, CDR2 YFSETQ. This CDR3 is 15 amino acids long. V was pared by 4 bases and J by 5 bases, with 11 bases of the junction left unmatched. This chain's CDR3 is CASSEGQVVRTEAFF. CDR3 bases: TGCGCCAGCAGCGAAGGACAGGTAGTAAGGACTGAAGCTTTCTTT.

The V call is TRBV2, the J call TRBJ1-6, with TRBD1 matching over 7 bases. Germline loops: CDR1 SNHLY, CDR2 FYNNEI. CDR3 length equals 14 residues. Unmatched junction bases numbered 5, after V lost 6 bases and J lost 6 bases. The CDR3 loop is CASRVAGGNSPLHF. The CDR3 DNA is TGTGCCAGCAGGGTTGCAGGGGGTAATTCACCCCTCCACTTT. Full variable domain (rest looked up from reference TRBV2 and TRBJ1-6): EPEVTQTPSHQVTQMGQEVILRCVPISNHLYFYWYRQILGQKVEFLVSFYNNEISEKSEIFDDQFSVERPDGSNFTLKIRSTKLEDSAMYFCASRVAGGNSPLHFGNGTRLTVT.

The chain has TRBV2 and TRBJ1-5; 8 positions agree with TRBD1. The CDR3 covers 13 residues. Germline V gene sequence: CDR1 SNHLY, CDR2 FYNNEI. The trim removed 6 bases at V and 2 bases at J, leaving 0 bases unmatched. CDR3 coding DNA: TGTGCCAGCAGGGACAGGGGCAATCAGCCCCAGCATTTT. It translates to CASRDRGNQPQHF.

The genes are TRBV19 and TRBJ2-7; no clear D. CDR3 length: 14 amino acids. With 3 bases removed from V and 0 bases from J, the gap between germline ends came to 9 bases. Per the germline V gene, CDR1 is LNHDA and CDR2 is SQIVND (reference sequence). The DNA for the CDR3 is TGTGCCAGTAGTATTAACGACAACTCCTACGAGCAGTACTTC. It yields the protein CASSINDNSYEQYF.

V is TRBV28 and J is TRBJ2-5, with D unclear. This CDR3 is built from 14 residues. Germline loops: CDR1 MDHEN, CDR2 SYDVKM. Trimming took 6 bases from V and 1 from J, leaving 12 bases between them. This CDR3 is CASSRRHPQETQYF. DNA for the CDR3: TGTGCCAGCAGCCGTAGACATCCCCAAGAGACCCAGTACTTC.

The chain recombines TRBV11-3 with TRBJ2-2; D gene unclear. The ends were cut back, 5 bases at V and 2 bases at J, with 3 bases in the middle. This CDR3 comprises 12 residues. Germline V gives CDR1 SGHNT, CDR2 YENEEA. CDR3 region: CASSPNTGELFF. The CDR3 bases are TGTGCCAGCAGCCCAAACACCGGGGAGCTGTTTTTT.

V and J are TRBV19 and TRBJ2-1; tentatively, D is TRBD2 (6 bases). In germline, CDR1 is LNHDA, CDR2 SQIVND (reference sequence). The CDR3 runs to 16 residues. V was shortened by 7 bases and J by 2 bases, with 18 bases between the two germline ends. CDR3 region: CASTSNGVAAYNEQFF. Written as DNA, the CDR3 is TGTGCCAGTACCTCCAACGGGGTAGCGGCCTACAATGAGCAGTTCTTC.

The chain uses TRBV28 and TRBJ2-3, with D possibly matching TRBD2 (7 bases). The CDR3 has 12 residues. The germline V gene has CDR1 MDHEN and CDR2 SYDVKM. The germline V and J ends were trimmed by 3 bases and 12 bases, with 13 bases remaining between them. In DNA, the CDR3 is TGTGCCAGCAGTTTTCGGGGGGCATCCCAGTATTTT. It translates to CASSFRGASQYF.

V is TRBV27 and J is TRBJ2-7, with TRBD2 matching over 11 bases. CDR1 is MNHEY and CDR2 is SMNVEV in the germline V gene (reference sequence). The J segment lost 6 bases and the V segment lost 5 bases, leaving 18 bases of the junction unmatched. This CDR3 contains 18 residues. The chain's CDR3 is CASSPGVAGGKLRREQYF. The CDR3 coding sequence is TGTGCCAGCAGTCCCGGAGTAGCGGGAGGGAAACTTCGCCGCGAGCAGTACTTC.

The V call is TRBV11-2, the J call TRBJ2-7; 8 bases are a match to TRBD1. CDR3 size: 14 residues. Germline V gene lookup returns CDR1 SGHAT and CDR2 FQNNGV. The junction had 10 bases not matched to a gene; V was cut back by 5 bases and J by 7 bases. CDR3 nucleotides: TGTGCCAGCAGCCAGCCGCAGGGGGCAAGTGAGCAGTACTTC. Translating it yields CASSQPQGASEQYF.

This chain connects TRBV7-9 to TRBJ2-2; 7 bases fit TRBD1. Germline lookup yields CDR1 SEHNR and CDR2 FQNEAQ (reference sequence). This CDR3 contains 17 residues. The V gene end was trimmed by 10 bases and the J gene end by 0 bases; junction bases not matched to a gene: 14. The CDR3 region has the DNA TGTGCCACCCCACCTCCCCCAGGGGGTCCGAACACCGGGGAGCTGTTTTTT. Its translation is CATPPPPGGPNTGELFF.

V and J are TRBV6-5 and TRBJ2-7; tentatively, D is TRBD1 (5 bases). Germline assignment: CDR1 MNHEY and CDR2 SVGAGI. CDR3 length equals 14 residues. The V gene lost 0 bases and the J gene lost 2 bases, with 8 bases spanning the gap. For the CDR3, the DNA is TGTGCCAGCAGTTACTCTTGGACAACCTACGAGCAGTACTTC. Encoded protein: CASSYSWTTYEQYF.

This chain links TRBV2 with TRBJ1-5, with TRBD1 identical over 8 bases. Germline CDR1 and CDR2: SNHLY and FYNNEI. The CDR3 has 17 amino acids. With V trimmed by 2 bases and J by 5 bases, 11 bases remained unmatched. This CDR3 reads CASSERLTGVSDQPQHF. The CDR3, as DNA: TGTGCCAGCAGTGAACGGTTGACAGGGGTGAGCGATCAGCCCCAGCATTTT.

The rearrangement joins TRBV28 to TRBJ1-5; D possibly corresponds to TRBD1 (6 bases). The CDR3 covers 13 residues. The germline CDR1 and CDR2 sequences are MDHEN and SYDVKM. Trimming stripped 9 bases from V and 3 bases from J, with 12 bases between. The CDR3 sequence: CASKQGDNQPQHF. In nucleotides, the CDR3 is TGTGCCAGTAAACAGGGTGACAATCAGCCCCAGCATTTT.

CDR3 protein: CASSIAGVNEQFF. CDR3 DNA sequence: TGTGCCAGCTCAATAGCGGGTGTCAATGAGCAGTTCTTC. The chain uses TRBV18 and TRBJ2-1; 7 nucleotides agree with TRBD2. The CDR3 extends over 13 amino acids. Germline V lookup: CDR1 KGHSH, CDR2 LQKENI. J was trimmed by 6 bases and V by 5 bases; bases with no gene match: 4.

This clone was counted between two and nine times. V usage is TRBV5-1 and J usage is TRBJ1-3, with TRBD1 matching 9 bases. With V trimmed by 5 bases and J by 2 bases, 2 bases remained unmatched. This CDR3 contains 14 residues. Germline V gives CDR1 SGHRS, CDR2 YFSETQ. The CDR3 region is CASRDRGAGNTIYF. The CDR3 region has the DNA TGCGCCAGCAGGGACAGGGGAGCTGGAAACACCATATATTTT.

The V and J genes are TRBV28 and TRBJ1-5; D unclear. V lost 6 bases, J lost 4 bases, and 4 bases lay in between. Germline loops: CDR1 MDHEN, CDR2 SYDVKM. The CDR3 contains 11 residues. CDR3 in amino acids: CASSTNQPQHF. DNA of the CDR3: TGTGCCAGCAGCACAAATCAGCCCCAGCATTTT.